This T cell receptor (beta chain) was sequenced in a study of blood T cell repertoires in COVID-19. The germline V gene has CDR1 SNHLY and CDR2 FYNNEI. This CDR3 has 13 amino acids. Trimming removed 6 bases from V and 5 bases from J; junction bases left unmatched: 4. The method was immunoSEQ multiplex PCR; TCRdb's version includes in-frame clones alone and lacks a portion of them. Counted here are 45,000 to 65,000 clones, around 84% occurring once; the ten biggest clones make up over 10%. The clonotype was recovered from a woman aged 80 or older with acute or convalescent COVID-19. V and J are TRBV2 and TRBJ2-7, with TRBD1 matching over 10 bases. Sequencing input: peripheral blood. CDR3 protein: CASRRDRGHEQYF. As DNA, the CDR3 is TGTGCCAGCAGAAGAGACAGGGGGCACGAGCAGTACTTC.